Presented here are 16 T cell receptor beta chains from one specimen sequenced in a study of tumor and adjacent non-tumor tissue in lung cancer. The template was RNA from unsorted bulk tissue. The library came from three nested PCR rounds adapted from ARM-PCR protocols. TCRdb passed the multiplex PCR reads through MiXCR, listing each CDR3 protein once. This table has about 90,000 distinct CDR3 sequences, 61% appearing once. Sequencing was carried out using lung tumor tissue. These receptors came from an older man with non-small cell lung cancer.

Notes on this clonotype: A junction boundary mismatches the germline segment, possibly from a read error. The chain carries TRBV6-6 and TRBJ2-7; 9 bases line up with TRBD2. This CDR3 has 14 residues. The germline gives CDR1 MNHNY, CDR2 SVGAGI (reference sequence). CDR3 residues: CASIWAGGTYEQYF. The CDR3 DNA follows: TGTGCTAGCATCTGGGCGGGAGGGACCTACGAGCAGTACTTC.

This clonotype has just one count. The CDR3 carries no conserved terminal phenylalanine or tryptophan, so it likely arises from a read error. The chain is built from TRBV6-1 and TRBJ2-1; 9 bases align to TRBD2. J gave up 5 bases and V 5 bases, and 10 bases lay outside the gene matches. CDR3 length: 16 amino acids. Germline CDR1 MNHNS, CDR2 SASEGT. The CDR3 region has the DNA TGTGCCAGCAGTAAGGGACTAGCCACCCATAACAATGAGCAGTTCTTA. Protein product: CASSKGLATHNNEQFL.

This clonotype was seen repeatedly, ten times or more. V is TRBV29-1 and J is TRBJ2-7, with 13 bases identical to TRBD2. Germline V gene lookup returns CDR1 SQVTM and CDR2 ANQGSEA. V trimming: 5 bases; J trimming: 3 bases; junction bases outside the gene matches: 1. The CDR3 is 13 residues long. In DNA, the CDR3 is TGCAGCGTTCGGACTAGCGGGAGCTACGAGCAGTACTTC. Its protein is CSVRTSGSYEQYF.

In this sample, this clonotype turned up many times. V usage is TRBV6-1 and J usage is TRBJ1-2; D unresolved. The V end lost 3 bases, the J end lost 9 bases, and 11 bases lay between the germline ends. CDR1 and CDR2 from the germline V gene are MNHNS and SASEGT. The CDR3 loop spans 12 amino acids. CDR3 in DNA: TGTGCCAGCAGTGAGCGTACTACCCGCTACACCTTC. Translating it yields CASSERTTRYTF.

As to this clonotype: The germline gene is not matched at one end of the junction; a read error may be the cause. The chain links TRBV5-4 to TRBJ2-6; D is unclear. The CDR3 is made up of 14 amino acids. From germline, CDR1 is SGHNT and CDR2 YYREEE (reference sequence). The CDR3: CASGPCSGVNVLTF. The DNA for the CDR3 is TGTGCCAGCGGGCCATGCTCTGGGGTCAACGTCCTGACTTTC. Full variable domain (missing parts from reference TRBV5-4 and TRBJ2-6): ETGVTQSPTHLIKTRGQQVTLRCSSQSGHNTVSWYQQALGQGPQFIFQYYREEENGRGNFPPRFSGLQFPNYSSELNVNALELDDSALYLCASGPCSGVNVLTFGAGSRLTVL.

With respect to this clonotype: The germline gene is not matched at one end of the junction; a read error may be the cause. The rearrangement joins TRBV28 to TRBJ1-5; D uncertain. The length of the CDR3 is 14 residues. In germline, CDR1 is MDHEN, CDR2 SYDVKM. DNA for the CDR3: TGTGCCAACAGTTTACGAGGGCATATAGGGCCCCAGCATTTT. It specifies CANSLRGHIGPQHF.

On this clonotype: The junction departs from germline at one end; a sequencing error may be responsible. The chain recombines TRBV29-1 with TRBJ1-3; D is unclear. CDR1 is SQVTM, CDR2 ANQGSEA, per germline. The CDR3 has 13 amino acids. CDR3 sequence: CSVGHSNGSTIYF. The CDR3 bases are TGCAGCGTTGGTCACTCGAATGGAAGCACCATATATTTT.

This clonotype was recorded once. No conserved phenylalanine or tryptophan is present at the end of the CDR3, so a read error is the likely explanation. The chain combines TRBV5-1 with TRBJ2-6; tentatively, D is TRBD2 (6 bases). The CDR3 totals 13 residues. The germline V gene has CDR1 SGHRS and CDR2 YFSETQ. The CDR3 sequence: CASLGTGAYVLTL. CDR3 nucleotide sequence: TGCGCCAGCCTGGGGACTGGGGCCTACGTCCTGACTTTA.

This chain joins TRBV5-1 and TRBJ2-2; D remains unclear. The V end was cut by 4 bases, the J end by 3 bases, with 13 bases between. The length of the CDR3 is 15 residues. Germline CDR1 is SGHRS and CDR2 is YFSETQ. In nucleotides, the CDR3 is TGCGCCAGCAGCCCAGTGGGTAGAGACACCGGGGAGCTGTTTTTT. Translated: CASSPVGRDTGELFF.

This clonotype has a count of ten or more. The chain carries TRBV7-9 and TRBJ2-6; D remains unclear. In germline, CDR1 is SEHNR, CDR2 FQNEAQ (reference sequence). Trimming took off 3 bases at V and 4 bases at J, with 13 bases between the two ends. This CDR3 has 16 residues. DNA for the CDR3: TGTGCCAGCAGCTTCCTCGCTACTAACGGGGCCAACGTCCTGACTTTC. It is translated as CASSFLATNGANVLTF.

Worth noting for this clonotype: One end of the junction is discordant with germline, which a read error may explain. The DNA for the CDR3 is TGCAGCAGTGGGACTCCTGAGCGGACCCAATACTTC. Residues: CSSGTPERTQYF. V gene TRBV29-1 combines with J gene TRBJ2-5; TRBD2 might be the D (6 bases). CDR3 length: 12 amino acids. Germline V CDR1 and CDR2: SQVTM, ANQGSEA.

On this clonotype: An end of the junction does not agree with germline; a read error may underlie this. The CDR3 nucleotides read TGTAGCGTTCTAGTCGACGGCGAGCAGTACTTC. Translation gives CSVLVDGEQYF. This chain joins TRBV29-1 and TRBJ2-7; a possible D gene is TRBD2 (5 bases). This CDR3 is built from 11 residues. CDR1 is SQVTM and CDR2 is ANQGSEA in the germline V gene.

This clonotype occurred many times. V gene TRBV7-2 combines with J gene TRBJ1-5, with unresolved D. The CDR3 extends over 14 amino acids. Germline V lookup: CDR1 SGHTA, CDR2 FQGNSA. V was cut by 2 bases and J by 9 bases, with 14 bases left in between. The CDR3 DNA is TGTGCCAGCAGCTTAAGGCTCGTATCTGGGCCCCAGCATTTT. Encoded protein: CASSLRLVSGPQHF.

For this clonotype: The CDR3 does not close with the conserved phenylalanine or tryptophan, likely indicating a read error. The chain carries TRBV5-1 and TRBJ2-5; D ambiguous. V lost 0 bases and J lost 4, with 10 bases in between. CDR1 and CDR2 from the germline V gene are SGHRS and YFSETQ. The CDR3 loop spans 14 amino acids. The CDR3, as DNA: TGCGCCAGCAGCTTGGCCGGGTTGGGAGAGACCCAGTACTTA. Its protein product is CASSLAGLGETQYL.

This clonotype was counted at least ten times. The chain joins TRBV29-1 to TRBJ2-3; a possible D gene is TRBD1 (6 bases). Germline CDR1 reads SQVTM; CDR2 reads ANQGSEA. The V and J ends lost 7 bases and 6 bases respectively, with 17 bases between them. The CDR3 is 13 amino acids. The CDR3 spells CSARRQGKDTQYF. The CDR3 DNA reads TGCAGCGCCCGGCGGCAGGGGAAGGATACGCAGTATTTT.

Note on this clonotype: It is likely a read error, because the conserved phenylalanine at the end of the CDR3 is missing. V gene TRBV29-1 combines with J gene TRBJ2-5; D might be TRBD2 (6 bases). This CDR3 has 12 amino acids. CDR1 SQVTM and CDR2 ANQGSEA come from the germline V gene. V gave up 8 bases and J gave up 7 bases, with 17 bases separating them. The CDR3 DNA reads as TGCAGCTACGGGACTCCTGAGCGGACCCAGTACTAC. Its translation: CSYGTPERTQYY.